The 13 T cell receptor beta chains presented below share a single source sample, sequenced in a study of shared clonotypes between healthy human individuals. TCRdb's copy holds only in-frame clones and misses some; the assay was immunoSEQ multiplex PCR. The sample has approximately 500,000 clones; approximately 80% are singletons. The sample was PBMCs. These receptors were taken from a woman in her 40s in good health. Some clones in this sample may be carry-over from other donors' samples.

This clone showed up many times. The rearrangement joins TRBV6-1 to TRBJ1-5, with D perhaps matching TRBD1 (5 bases). V lost 8 bases, J lost 4 bases, and 15 bases lay in between. This CDR3 has 14 residues. CDR1 and CDR2 (germline): MNHNS, SASEGT. This chain's CDR3 is CASSVGGENQPQHF. In nucleotides, the CDR3 is TGTGCCAGCTCTGTGGGAGGGGAGAATCAGCCCCAGCATTTT.

The V gene is TRBV18, the J gene TRBJ2-7, with D possibly TRBD2 on 5 matching bases. Germline CDR1 reads KGHSH; CDR2 reads LQKENI. With 3 bases removed from V and 2 bases from J, the gap between germline ends came to 14 bases. The CDR3 has 15 residues. CDR3 in DNA: TGTGCCAGCTCACCGGGAGATCGAATAACCTACGAGCAGTACTTC. This codes for CASSPGDRITYEQYF.

The rearrangement joins TRBV9 to TRBJ2-7; TRBD2 aligns across 8 bases. The CDR3 extends over 15 amino acids. The germline V gene encodes CDR1 SGDLS and CDR2 YYNGEE. The V segment lost 4 bases and the J segment 4 bases; nucleotides outside the gene matches: 10. CDR3 loop: CASSHTAGGAYEQYF. The CDR3 DNA follows: TGTGCCAGCAGCCACACTGCGGGGGGCGCTTACGAGCAGTACTTC.

The genes are TRBV28 and TRBJ2-1; 8 bases fit TRBD2. Germline CDR1 and CDR2: MDHEN and SYDVKM. V trimming: 6 bases; J trimming: 0 bases; junction bases outside the gene matches: 4. The CDR3 spans 15 residues. The CDR3 sequence: CASSLAGSSYNEQFF. The CDR3 coding sequence is TGTGCCAGCAGCTTAGCGGGGAGCTCCTACAATGAGCAGTTCTTC.

The count of this clone is one. The chain carries TRBV6-4 and TRBJ1-2; D is ambiguous. The CDR3 totals 13 residues. With 0 bases removed from V and 7 bases from J, the gap between germline ends came to 9 bases. Germline V gene sequence: CDR1 MRHNA, CDR2 SNTAGT. For the CDR3, the DNA is TGTGCCAGCAGTGACTCGAGGGCGGGTGGCTACACCTTC. Translating it yields CASSDSRAGGYTF.

This sequence joins TRBV7-2 and TRBJ2-5; TRBD2 aligns across 7 bases. Germline V gene lookup returns CDR1 SGHTA and CDR2 FQGNSA. V lost 2 bases to trimming and J lost 4 bases; unmatched junction nucleotides: 7. The CDR3 spans 15 residues. CDR3 DNA: TGTGCCAGCAGCTTACAGCGCGGGAGCGGAGAGACCCAGTACTTC. Amino acid sequence: CASSLQRGSGETQYF.

To note about this clone: This likely stems from a read error, as it lies one base from a far larger clone. This sample also contains other DNA sequences that code for the same CDR3. The gene calls are TRBV6-6 and TRBJ1-5; TRBD1 might be the D (5 bases). The CDR3 is 14 amino acids. Per the germline V gene, CDR1 is MNHNY and CDR2 is SVGAGI (reference sequence). As DNA, the CDR3 is TGTGCCAGCAGTTACGGGACGGAGAATCAGCCCCAGCACTTT. Translating gives CASSYGTENQPQHF.

This clone was seen just once. A much larger clone is a single base away; this may be a read error. The final CDR3 position lacks the conserved phenylalanine or tryptophan, pointing to a likely read error. This chain uses TRBV29-1 with TRBJ2-7, with 7 bases identical to TRBD1. The length of the CDR3 is 13 residues. J was trimmed by 5 bases and V by 2 bases; bases with no gene match: 6. CDR1 SQVTM and CDR2 ANQGSEA come from the germline V gene. The CDR3 loop is CSVERGQGDEQYS. The CDR3 DNA follows: TGCAGCGTTGAAAGGGGTCAGGGGGACGAGCAGTACTCC.

This chain connects TRBV6-5 to TRBJ2-1; either TRBD1 or TRBD2 may fit D (5 bases each). The CDR3 is made up of 15 amino acids. Trimming left V 2 bases short and J 2 bases short, with 10 bases between. Germline CDR1 is MNHEY and CDR2 is SVGAGI. The CDR3 DNA reads as TGTGCCAGCAGTTACGGGGGAGCCACCTACAATGAGCAGTTCTTC. Its protein is CASSYGGATYNEQFF.

The rearrangement links TRBV28 to TRBJ2-3; perhaps TRBD2 as D (6 bases). Germline-derived CDR1 and CDR2 are MDHEN and SYDVKM. Between the trimmed V and J ends, which lost 5 bases and 1 base, there was a span of 7 bases. The CDR3 loop spans 13 amino acids. CDR3 bases: TGTGCCAGCAGTCGCGGGGGCACAGATACGCAGTATTTT. Translating gives CASSRGGTDTQYF.

This clone was counted many times. The chain recombines TRBV25-1 with TRBJ1-4, with a weak D call TRBD1 (6 bases). The V end lost 3 bases, the J end lost 7 bases, and 12 bases lay between the germline ends. The CDR3 sequence is 14 residues long. From germline, CDR1 is MGHDK and CDR2 SYGVNS. CDR3 DNA sequence: TGTGCCAGCAGTGAGACAGGAATCGGTGAAAAACTGTTTTTT. It encodes CASSETGIGEKLFF.

This clone was detected only a few times. Written as DNA, the CDR3 is TGTGCCAGCAGCCCGCGGACAGGGAAGAACTATGGCTACACCTTC. This translates into CASSPRTGKNYGYTF. This sequence joins TRBV5-4 and TRBJ1-2; TRBD1 agrees at 8 bases. CDR1 is SGHNT and CDR2 is YYREEE in the germline V gene (reference sequence). There are 15 residues in the CDR3. Trimming at V came to 4 bases and at J to 2 bases, leaving 7 bases not matched to a gene.

V usage is TRBV6-1 and J usage is TRBJ1-4; D is undetermined. Germline V gives CDR1 MNHNS, CDR2 SASEGT. The length of the CDR3 is 12 residues. V was clipped by 5 bases and J by 3 bases, with 4 bases between them. This CDR3 reads CASSPSNEKLFF. CDR3 coding DNA: TGTGCCAGCAGTCCGTCTAATGAAAAACTGTTTTTT.